Described below is a single T cell receptor (beta chain) sequence and its context. The data derive from a study of blood T cells in healthy people across ages. It was with a sample-barcoded 5' primer and a J-beta primer mix that a second PCR of about 7 to 12 cycles was run. Unique molecular identifiers of 12 random nucleotides labeled each cDNA. MiXCR, applied by TCRdb to the 5' RACE reads, yields one record per CDR3 protein. This table has 1 million or so distinct CDR3 sequences, approximately 25% appearing once. Looked up from germline, CDR1 is SEHNR and CDR2 is FQNEAQ (reference sequence). V lost 5 bases and J 5 bases, leaving 18 bases between the germline ends. The length of the CDR3 is 15 residues. This sample was also put to use in a study of T cells of mothers and their children. That work adds: The second PCR used the M1S primer, and this primer added sample barcodes and 2-4 random nucleotides.

Sequenced: blood. The source of this sequence is a girl between 2 and 10 years old in good health. V and J are TRBV7-9 and TRBJ2-5; unclear D gene. The chain's CDR3 is CASSGNMGSRETQYF. CDR3 nucleotide sequence: TGTGCCAGCAGCGGAAATATGGGAAGTCGGGAGACCCAGTACTTC. The whole variable domain, filled in from reference TRBV7-9 and TRBJ2-5, reads DTGVSQNPRHKITKRGQNVTFRCDPISEHNRLYWYRQTLGQGPEFLTYFQNEAQLEKSRLLSDRFSAERPKGSFSTLEIQRTEQGDSAMYLCASSGNMGSRETQYFGPGTRLLVL.